The T cell receptor (beta chain) described here comes from a study of T cell responses to AZD1222 COVID-19 vaccine. Study observations and caveats: Regions left unmutated in variants are reportedly the target of nearly half of spike-specific TCRs.

The data were produced by immunoSEQ multiplex PCR, yet TCRdb's version contains in-frame clones alone and is incomplete. The table has 83,000 or so clones, roughly 90% seen once; the top ten hold roughly 5.1%. Trimming took 6 bases from V and 7 from J; bases not matched to a gene: 6. Germline V gene lookup returns CDR1 MNHEY and CDR2 SMNVEV (reference sequence). The CDR3 spans 14 residues. Notes on this clone: Its matching antigen is unknown.

The receptor comes from an adult in good health. The source was peripheral blood, collected on day 0 of MenACWY control vaccination. The J gene is TRBJ1-4, the V gene TRBV27, with 9 bases that match TRBD1. For the CDR3, the DNA is TGTGCCAGCAGCGGGGGACAGGGAGGTGAAAAACTGTTTTTT. As protein: CASSGGQGGEKLFF.